This is a list of T cell receptor beta chains from one sample in a study of blood T cell repertoires in COVID-19. Clones were read by immunoSEQ multiplex PCR, and TCRdb kept only the in-frame ones, dropping some. This sample carries under 150,000 clones, about 87% of them seen once, and the ten largest clones take about 4.1%. The sequenced sample consisted of peripheral blood. The source of these receptors is a woman aged 40-49 years with acute or convalescent COVID-19. CDR3s include the opening cysteine and the closing phenylalanine or tryptophan. A D gene is named only where the DNA matches it firmly.

v_gene,d_gene,CDR3aa
TRBV4-1,NA,CASRTRVTGELFF
TRBV7-9,NA,CASSLVSGFGEQYF
TRBV6-5,NA,CASGGKLGEKLFF
TRBV7-2,TRBD2,CASSPLAGSDFRNEQFF
TRBV9,NA,CASNLGPSFSGNTIYF
TRBV25-1,NA,CASSESGQNNEQFF
TRBV25-1,TRBD1,CASSMGTGGGYTF
TRBV3-1/TRBV3-2,NA,CASSQGHSYNEQFF
TRBV6-5,TRBD1,CASSWDSSYEQYF
TRBV4-3,NA,CASSQDRAGEGNQPQHF
TRBV7-9,NA,CASSLGGGLNSPLHF
TRBV5-4,NA,CASSLAAGAGTDTQYF
TRBV18,NA,CASSQKGITEAFF
TRBV4-3,NA,CASSQVYAPGDTQYF
TRBV19,TRBD1,CASSVTGTGGNEQYF
TRBV5-4,TRBD2,CASSSPGLAFGEQYF
TRBV11-2,TRBD1,CASSFDRGLWTSYNEQFF
TRBV7-9,NA,CASSSLGGWNTEAFF
TRBV7-2,TRBD2,CASSLGLADNEQFF
TRBV10-3,NA,CAISVDSYEQYF
TRBV6-2/TRBV6-3,NA,CASSYDEGGALFGYTF
TRBV10-3,NA,CAISEALATNIQYF
TRBV4-1,NA,CASSRSPEADTQYF
TRBV19,NA,CASTHRGSGQETQYF
TRBV7-3,NA,CASSTETRPNEQFF
TRBV6-5,TRBD1,CASRWWTGVDEQYF
TRBV28,TRBD1,CASRSPRTGGGYGYTF
TRBV6-5,TRBD2,CASASGRADTQYF
TRBV3-1/TRBV3-2,TRBD2,CASSPGAGVDTQYF
TRBV7-8,TRBD1,CASSLGDRGGKQYF
TRBV4-3,NA,CASSQDRRRGGGANTEAFF
TRBV7-8,NA,CASSPGGEHDSNQPQHF
TRBV27,NA,CASSSFGTSGYSPLHF
TRBV7-2,NA,CASSPHGGRNEQFF
TRBV6-2/TRBV6-3,NA,CASSPYSYEQYF